The clone carrying this TCR beta chain occurred a few times. The antigen is undetermined. The data belong to a study of T-cell reconstitution after alpha-beta-depleted transplantation in children. Study findings and constraints: Expanded clones from the graft, numbering several hundred, reportedly supplied alpha-beta T cells about two months after transplant. In some patients, recipient T cells and intrathymic progenitors surviving conditioning explained high day-60 diversity. Hyperexpanded clones declined; after one year, newly produced T cells mostly supplied diversity.

This CDR3 comprises 19 residues. The germline V gene has CDR1 LNHNV and CDR2 YYDKDF (reference sequence). V lost 0 bases, J lost 0 bases, and 12 bases stayed unmatched. The authors prepared the TCRbeta library with unique molecular identifiers. Each CDR3 protein is one row after TCRdb ran MiXCR on the PCR reads. The table includes about a million distinct CDR3 sequences, around 30% detected once. The specimen was PBMCs, mostly from graft donor cells, collected 360 days after TCRalphabeta/CD19-depleted stem cell transplant. The chain joins TRBV15 to TRBJ2-3; 7 positions agree with TRBD2. This TCR was recovered from a boy in the first two years of life who had a stem cell transplant for SCID, so the T cells may come from the graft donor. The CDR3 sequence: CATSRDPGFGRGSTDTQYF. CDR3 nucleotides: TGTGCCACCAGCAGAGACCCGGGGTTTGGGAGGGGAAGCACAGATACGCAGTATTTT.